This note documents a single TCR beta chain sequence. TRB rearrangements were amplified by multiplex PCR with BIOMED2 TRB-A/B primers. TCRdb ran MiXCR on the multiplex PCR reads and lists one entry per CDR3 protein. The table shows 18,000 or so distinct CDR3 sequences, with 36% occurring only once. Blood genomic DNA input for TRB amplification was roughly 220-500 ng. The data belong to a study of T and B cells in COVID-19 patients. Overall study: The recovered cohort's median age was about 34 years, versus less than 75 years in active infection. Of over 19 active-infection patients, 12 were critically ill with mechanical ventilation or extracorporeal membrane oxygenation.

Germline V gene sequence: CDR1 SGHAT, CDR2 FQNNGV. This CDR3 is built from 13 residues. V was shortened by 1 base and J by 4 bases, with 7 bases between the two germline ends. The V and J genes are TRBV11-2 and TRBJ2-5; D remains unclear. The receptor's source is a human donor with active COVID-19. The specimen sequenced was blood. The CDR3 DNA reads TGTGCCAGCAGCTTAGGGGCACGAGAGACCCAGTACTTC. Protein: CASSLGARETQYF.